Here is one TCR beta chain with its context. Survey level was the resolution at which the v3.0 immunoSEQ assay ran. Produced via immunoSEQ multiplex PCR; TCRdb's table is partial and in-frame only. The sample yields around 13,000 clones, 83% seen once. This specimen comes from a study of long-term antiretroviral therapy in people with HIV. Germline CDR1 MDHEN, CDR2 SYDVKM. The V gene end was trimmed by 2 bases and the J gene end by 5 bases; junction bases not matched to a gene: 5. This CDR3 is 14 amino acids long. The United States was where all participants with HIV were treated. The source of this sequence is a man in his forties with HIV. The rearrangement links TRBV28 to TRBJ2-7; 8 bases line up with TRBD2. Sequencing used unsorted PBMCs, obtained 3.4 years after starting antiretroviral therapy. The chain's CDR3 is CASSLTTSVHEQYF. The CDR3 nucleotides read TGTGCCAGCAGTTTAACGACTAGCGTTCACGAGCAGTACTTC. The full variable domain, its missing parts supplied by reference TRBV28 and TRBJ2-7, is DVKVTQSSRYLVKRTGEKVFLECVQDMDHENMFWYRQDPGLGLRLIYFSYDVKMKEKGDIPEGYSVSREKKERFSLILESASTNQTSMYLCASSLTTSVHEQYFGPGTRLTVT.